The rows below give T cell receptor beta chains drawn from one sample of a study of CD8 T cells in Susac syndrome. TCRdb reprocessed the immunoSEQ multiplex PCR reads via MiXCR and lists one record per CDR3 protein. This table has approximately 200,000 distinct CDR3 sequences, 90% to 97% appearing once. The sample was CD4+ T cells from PBMCs. These TCRs come from a human donor with multiple sclerosis. CDR3s include the opening cysteine and the closing phenylalanine or tryptophan. D genes are given only for firm matches. Not all rows give a size; the values are once, few, many and, for expanded clones, a class.

TRBJ2-7 | 14 | TRBV13 | . | TRBD1 | CASSSTGGYYEQYF | TGTGCCAGCAGCTCCACAGGGGGCTATTACGAGCAGTACTTC
TRBJ1-2 | 13 | TRBV29-1 | . | . | CSVDPTRNYGYTF | TGCAGCGTTGACCCCACTAGAAACTATGGCTACACCTTC
TRBJ1-2 | 16 | TRBV20-1 | . | . | CSARAGLGREVYGYTF | TGCAGTGCTAGAGCGGGATTGGGCAGGGAGGTCTATGGCTACACCTTC
TRBJ1-5 | 12 | TRBV28 | . | . | CASTEDGQPQHF | TGTGCCAGCACCGAGGATGGTCAGCCCCAGCATTTT
TRBJ1-2 | 15 | TRBV5-1 | once | . | CASSPIEAGILGYTF | TGCGCCAGCAGCCCCATCGAGGCGGGGATCTTGGGCTACACCTTC
TRBJ2-1 | 15 | TRBV6-5 | . | TRBD1 | CASSRPGQAAWEQFF | TGTGCCAGCAGTCGCCCGGGACAGGCCGCCTGGGAGCAGTTCTTC
TRBJ2-2 | 15 | TRBV6-1 | few | . | CASSVETGLTGELFF | TGTGCCAGCAGTGTGGAGACAGGTTTAACCGGGGAGCTGTTTTTT
TRBJ2-7 | 12 | TRBV6-5 | . | . | CASRRDSYEQYF | TGTGCCAGCAGGAGGGACTCCTACGAGCAGTACTTC
TRBJ2-1 | 16 | TRBV6-1 | . | TRBD2 | CASSEALAGGRNEQFF | TGTGCCAGCAGTGAAGCCCTAGCGGGGGGCCGCAATGAGCAGTTCTTC
TRBJ2-2 | 12 | TRBV20-1 | . | TRBD1 | CSAIGQAGELFF | TGCAGTGCAATCGGACAGGCCGGGGAGCTGTTTTTT
TRBJ1-5 | 16 | TRBV2 | . | TRBD1 | CASSGLGDRLGQPQHF | TGTGCCAGCAGTGGCTTAGGGGACAGACTAGGCCAGCCCCAGCATTTT
TRBJ1-2 | 12 | TRBV29-1 | . | . | CSAFREDYGYTF | TGCAGCGCCTTCAGGGAGGACTATGGCTACACCTTC
TRBJ1-6 | 10 | TRBV6-4 | . | . | CASKNSPLHF | TGTGCCAGCAAGAATTCACCCCTCCACTTT
TRBJ2-7 | 14 | TRBV29-1 | . | . | CSVGTWQGSYEQYF | TGCAGCGTTGGCACCTGGCAGGGTTCGTACGAGCAGTACTTC
TRBJ2-1 | 16 | TRBV12-5 | . | . | CASGYTLGLALNEQFF | TGTGCTAGTGGTTATACCCTTGGCCTAGCTCTCAATGAGCAGTTCTTC
TRBJ1-2 | 15 | TRBV5-6 | . | . | CASSLGPNGREGYTF | TGTGCCAGCAGCTTGGGACCTAATGGTAGGGAGGGCTACACCTTC
TRBJ2-3 | 16 | TRBV20-1 | . | TRBD1 | CSARDRGRLGTDTQYF | TGCAGTGCTAGGGACAGGGGAAGACTCGGCACAGATACGCAGTATTTT
TRBJ1-2 | 12 | TRBV29-1 | . | . | CSVDSPNYGYTF | TGCAGCGTTGATTCCCCTAACTATGGCTACACCTTC
TRBJ1-1 | 15 | TRBV20-1 | . | TRBD1 | CSARGLTGTNTEAFF | TGCAGTGCTAGAGGACTGACAGGGACGAACACTGAAGCTTTCTTT
TRBJ2-1 | 14 | TRBV20-1 | . | . | CSARRELLYNEQFF | TGCAGTGCACGGAGGGAGCTACTTTACAATGAGCAGTTCTTC
TRBJ2-5 | 15 | TRBV6-2/TRBV6-3 | once | TRBD2 | CASSRPAGNQETQYF | TGTGCCAGCAGTCGTCCAGCGGGGAATCAAGAGACCCAGTACTTC
TRBJ2-5 | 12 | TRBV29-1 | . | . | CSVAGGQETQYF | TGCAGCGTTGCCGGGGGCCAAGAGACCCAGTACTTC
TRBJ1-2 | 14 | TRBV30 | . | . | CAWSVRREGYGYTF | TGTGCCTGGAGTGTACGCAGGGAAGGCTATGGCTACACCTTC
TRBJ1-5 | 14 | TRBV20-1 | . | TRBD1 | CSARRQGLNQPQHF | TGCAGTGCACGCCGACAGGGCCTCAATCAGCCCCAGCATTTT
TRBJ2-1 | 12 | TRBV28 | . | . | CASRGRNNEQFF | TGTGCCAGCAGAGGGAGGAACAATGAGCAGTTCTTC
TRBJ2-5 | 13 | TRBV18 | . | . | CASSRPSGETQYF | TGTGCCAGCTCACGCCCCTCGGGAGAGACCCAGTACTTC
TRBJ2-7 | 15 | TRBV13 | . | . | CASSPRPGGGYEQYF | TGTGCCAGCAGCCCCCGCCCCGGGGGTGGTTACGAGCAGTACTTC
TRBJ1-2 | 14 | TRBV30 | . | . | CAWSPVRVSYGYTF | TGTGCCTGGAGTCCCGTACGAGTGAGCTATGGCTACACCTTC
TRBJ1-6 | 13 | TRBV6-6 | . | . | CASSSGLYSPLHF | TGTGCCAGCAGCTCGGGCCTCTATTCACCCCTCCACTTT
TRBJ1-2 | 14 | TRBV20-1 | . | TRBD1 | CSARVGRGLHGYTF | TGCAGTGCTAGAGTGGGCAGGGGGCTCCATGGCTACACCTTC
TRBJ1-2 | 18 | TRBV19 | once | TRBD1 | CASSIVSPGQGLNYGYTF | TGTGCCAGTAGTATCGTTTCGCCTGGACAGGGCCTAAACTATGGCTACACCTTC
TRBJ2-1 | 18 | TRBV4-1 | once | TRBD2 | CASSQETSGSSSYNEQFF | TGCGCCAGCAGCCAGGAGACTAGCGGGTCGAGCTCCTACAATGAGCAGTTCTTC
TRBJ1-2 | 12 | TRBV20-1 | once | . | CSAGEGGYGYTF | TGCAGTGCTGGTGAAGGAGGCTATGGCTACACCTTC
TRBJ2-5 | 14 | TRBV20-1 | . | TRBD2 | CSARTTSAGETQYF | TGCAGTGCTAGAACGACTAGCGCGGGGGAGACCCAGTACTTC
TRBJ2-7 | 15 | TRBV27 | few | TRBD1 | CAKPTPGTGRDEQYF | TGTGCCAAGCCTACTCCCGGGACAGGGAGGGACGAGCAGTACTTC
TRBJ2-3 | 12 | TRBV11-2 | . | . | CASRDNSDTQYF | TGTGCCAGCAGGGACAACAGCGATACGCAGTATTTT
TRBJ1-2 | 14 | TRBV20-1 | . | . | CSARDGRSNYGYTF | TGCAGTGCTAGAGATGGCAGGTCTAACTATGGCTACACCTTC
TRBJ1-1 | 14 | TRBV18 | . | TRBD1 | CASSPQGADTEAFF | TGTGCCAGCTCACCCCAGGGGGCCGACACTGAAGCTTTCTTT
TRBJ1-6 | 15 | TRBV3-1 | . | . | CASSQESDFYSPLHF | TGTGCCAGCAGCCAAGAGTCCGATTTTTATTCACCCCTCCACTTT
TRBJ2-1 | 13 | TRBV20-1 | . | . | CSAQQPGRYEQFF | TGCAGTGCGCAGCAACCTGGGAGGTATGAGCAGTTCTTC
TRBJ2-7 | 11 | TRBV29-1 | . | . | CSVESGYEQYF | TGCAGCGTTGAGTCGGGGTACGAGCAGTACTTC
TRBJ2-2 | 17 | TRBV3-1 | . | TRBD2 | CASSRTPSGANTGELFF | TGTGCCAGCAGCCGAACTCCTAGCGGGGCGAACACCGGGGAGCTGTTTTTT
TRBJ2-1 | 13 | TRBV6-6 | . | TRBD1 | CASSSTARGEQFF | TGTGCCAGCAGTTCCACCGCCAGGGGGGAGCAGTTCTTC
TRBJ2-7 | 13 | TRBV30 | once | TRBD1 | CAWSGTGVYEQYF | TGTGCCTGGAGCGGGACAGGGGTCTACGAGCAGTACTTC
TRBJ2-2 | 13 | TRBV20-1 | . | . | CSARLGQTGELFF | TGCAGTGCTAGACTTGGACAGACCGGGGAGCTGTTTTTT
TRBJ2-7 | 11 | TRBV20-1 | . | TRBD1 | CSVRTGEGQYF | TGCAGTGTCAGGACAGGGGAAGGGCAGTACTTC
TRBJ1-3 | 13 | TRBV27 | . | . | CASSFTGGNTIYF | TGTGCCAGCAGTTTTACCGGAGGAAACACCATATATTTT
TRBJ2-1 | 13 | TRBV10-3 | . | TRBD1 | CAIGQGAGDEQFF | TGTGCCATAGGACAGGGGGCAGGTGATGAGCAGTTCTTC
TRBJ2-3 | 14 | TRBV4-1 | . | TRBD1 | CASSPGTDTDTQYF | TGCGCCAGCAGCCCCGGGACAGACACAGATACGCAGTATTTT
TRBJ1-5 | 12 | TRBV19 | . | . | CASSIHVGPQHF | TGTGCCAGTAGTATCCACGTGGGACCCCAGCATTTT
TRBJ1-6 | 14 | TRBV30 | . | . | CAWTSQGGSSPLHF | TGTGCCTGGACCTCTCAAGGGGGGAGTTCACCCCTCCACTTT
TRBJ2-1 | 16 | TRBV10-3 | . | . | CAISEPWGRGNNEQFF | TGTGCCATCAGTGAGCCCTGGGGGCGGGGTAACAATGAGCAGTTCTTC
TRBJ2-5 | 14 | TRBV6-2/TRBV6-3 | . | . | CASSYLGSYGTQYF | TGTGCCAGCAGTTATTTAGGGAGCTATGGGACCCAGTACTTC
TRBJ1-4 | 14 | TRBV20-1 | . | . | CSASAGPVNEKLFF | TGCAGTGCTAGCGCCGGGCCCGTAAATGAAAAACTGTTTTTT
TRBJ2-3 | 13 | TRBV29-1 | . | . | CSVERSSAIIRYF | TGCAGCGTTGAAAGGTCGTCGGCTATTATTCGGTATTTT
TRBJ1-1 | 13 | TRBV29-1 | . | . | CSVATGRANRAFF | TGCAGCGTTGCAACAGGGCGAGCTAATAGAGCTTTCTTT
TRBJ2-7 | 14 | TRBV29-1 | . | TRBD1 | CSVVKGQGAYEQYF | TGCAGCGTTGTTAAGGGACAGGGGGCCTACGAGCAGTACTTC
TRBJ2-1 | 20 | TRBV11-1 | . | TRBD1 | CASSQRPLLRDRGNYNEQFF | TGTGCCAGCAGCCAACGGCCCCTTTTACGGGACAGAGGCAACTACAATGAGCAGTTCTTC
TRBJ2-2 | 14 | TRBV29-1 | . | . | CSVASGRNTGELFF | TGCAGCGTTGCCTCGGGAAGGAACACCGGGGAGCTGTTTTTT